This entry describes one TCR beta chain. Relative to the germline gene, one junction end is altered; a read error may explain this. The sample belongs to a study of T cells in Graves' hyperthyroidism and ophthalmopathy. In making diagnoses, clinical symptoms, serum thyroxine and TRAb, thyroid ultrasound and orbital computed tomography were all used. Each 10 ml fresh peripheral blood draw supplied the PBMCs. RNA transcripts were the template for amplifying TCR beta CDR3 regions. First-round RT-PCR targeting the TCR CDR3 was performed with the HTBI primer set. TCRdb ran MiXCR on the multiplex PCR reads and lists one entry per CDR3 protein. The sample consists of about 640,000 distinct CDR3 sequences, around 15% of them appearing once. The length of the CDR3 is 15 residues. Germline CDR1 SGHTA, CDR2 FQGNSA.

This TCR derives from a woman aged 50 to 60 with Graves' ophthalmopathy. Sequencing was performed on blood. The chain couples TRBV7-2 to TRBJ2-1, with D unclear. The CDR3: CAGSFRERSCNEQFF. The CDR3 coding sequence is TGTGCCGGCAGCTTTCGTGAGCGTTCCTGCAATGAGCAGTTCTTC.